Presented here are 21 T cell receptor beta chains from one specimen sequenced in a study of blood T cell repertoires in COVID-19. Assay: immunoSEQ multiplex PCR; the TCRdb copy retains only in-frame clones and omits some. The sample contains approximately 220,000 clones, around 90% of which appear only once. The material sequenced was peripheral blood. These receptors were collected from a man in his sixties with acute or convalescent COVID-19.

The chain employs TRBV19 and TRBJ2-1, with D possibly being TRBD2 (6 bases). Trimming cost V 7 bases and J 7 bases, with 17 bases left between them. From germline, CDR1 is LNHDA and CDR2 SQIVND (reference sequence). The CDR3 has 14 amino acids. CDR3 protein: CASMVGRGENEQFF. The CDR3 DNA reads as TGTGCCAGTATGGTTGGGCGGGGTGAGAATGAGCAGTTCTTC.

The gene calls are TRBV7-7 and TRBJ2-1; the match to TRBD2 covers 8 bases. This CDR3 is built from 16 residues. Trimming cost V 0 bases and J 0 bases; bases outside gene matches: 1. Germline values: CDR1 SSHAT, CDR2 FNYEAQ (reference sequence). The CDR3 coding sequence is TGTGCCAGCAGCTTAGCCGGGACTAGCTCCTACAATGAGCAGTTCTTC. It is translated as CASSLAGTSSYNEQFF.

This clone was seen a few times. The chain has TRBV28 and TRBJ2-3, with D possibly being TRBD1 (6 bases). V lost 0 bases and J 4 bases, leaving 14 bases between the germline ends. The germline gives CDR1 MDHEN, CDR2 SYDVKM. The CDR3 spans 16 residues. Here the CDR3 DNA reads TGTGCCAGCAGTTTATGGGCAGGGGCGGCCGCAGATACGCAGTATTTT. It specifies CASSLWAGAAADTQYF.

This clone was seen a single time. The rearrangement uses TRBV9 and TRBJ2-2, with unresolved D. The germline gives CDR1 SGDLS, CDR2 YYNGEE. The length of the CDR3 is 15 residues. The V gene lost 4 bases and the J gene lost 6 bases, with 16 bases spanning the gap. The CDR3 region has the DNA TGTGCCAGCAGCCAAGAGGTCCCGTTCCCCGGGGAGCTGTTTTTT. This encodes CASSQEVPFPGELFF.

The chain carries TRBV27 and TRBJ2-1; 10 positions match TRBD2. The V gene's germline CDR1 is MNHEY and CDR2 SMNVEV (reference sequence). V was pared by 7 bases and J by 10 bases, with 7 bases of the junction left unmatched. This CDR3 comprises 13 residues. This chain's CDR3 is CASIPAGGREQFF. The CDR3 DNA is TGTGCCAGCATTCCAGCGGGGGGGCGGGAGCAGTTCTTC.

J is TRBJ1-5 and V is TRBV28; 8 nucleotides align to TRBD1. Losses at the gene ends were 6 bases for V and 2 bases for J; bases not matched to a gene: 15. The CDR3 extends over 18 amino acids. CDR1 is MDHEN, CDR2 SYDVKM, per germline. Here the CDR3 DNA reads TGTGCCAGCAGCTCACCCCTCCGGGACAGGTATGGCAATCAGCCCCAGCATTTT. It yields the protein CASSSPLRDRYGNQPQHF. The whole variable domain, remainder taken from reference TRBV28 and TRBJ1-5, is DVKVTQSSRYLVKRTGEKVFLECVQDMDHENMFWYRQDPGLGLRLIYFSYDVKMKEKGDIPEGYSVSREKKERFSLILESASTNQTSMYLCASSSPLRDRYGNQPQHFGDGTRLSIL.

The V call is TRBV19, the J call TRBJ1-3; a possible D gene is TRBD1 (5 bases). The germline V and J ends were trimmed by 0 bases and 0 bases, with 6 bases remaining between them. The CDR3 covers 15 residues. CDR1 and CDR2 from the germline V gene are LNHDA and SQIVND (reference sequence). CDR3 DNA sequence: TGTGCCAGTAGTATAGAAGGGGCCTCTGGAAACACCATATATTTT. Translated, it gives CASSIEGASGNTIYF.

This rearrangement joins TRBV19 to TRBJ1-4; D uncertain. The CDR3 contains 12 residues. The germline V gene has CDR1 LNHDA and CDR2 SQIVND (reference sequence). The ends were cut back, 5 bases at V and 5 bases at J, with 6 bases in the middle. The CDR3, as DNA: TGTGCCAGTAGTCTCCTAAATGAAAAACTGTTTTTT. It specifies CASSLLNEKLFF.

This rearrangement joins TRBV10-3 to TRBJ2-5; perhaps TRBD1 as D (6 bases). Trimming left V 7 bases short and J 4 bases short, with 10 bases between. CDR1 is ENHRY and CDR2 is SYGVKD in the germline V gene. This CDR3 is built from 12 residues. CDR3: CAIKDSGETQYF. The CDR3 DNA reads as TGTGCCATCAAGGACAGTGGAGAGACCCAGTACTTC.

This clone was seen a handful of times. The chain couples TRBV5-6 to TRBJ2-7; TRBD1 aligns across 12 bases. This CDR3 region has 16 residues. CDR1 and CDR2 from the germline V gene are SGHDT and YYEEEE. The V segment lost 4 bases and the J segment 4 bases; nucleotides outside the gene matches: 9. The CDR3 here is CASSGSGTGGAYEQYF. The CDR3 nucleotides are TGTGCCAGCAGCGGTTCCGGGACAGGGGGCGCTTACGAGCAGTACTTC.

This clone occurred a few times. V gene TRBV14 combines with J gene TRBJ2-7, with 7 bases fitting TRBD1. J gave up 3 bases and V 4 bases, and 9 bases lay outside the gene matches. There are 15 residues in the CDR3. In germline, CDR1 is SGHDN, CDR2 FVKESK. The chain's CDR3 is CASSPRGGLRYEQYF. The DNA for the CDR3 is TGTGCCAGCAGCCCCCGAGGGGGCCTCCGCTACGAGCAGTACTTC.

The DNA for the CDR3 is TGTGCCAGCAGTGAACTCCCCAGGCAAAATTCACCCCTCCACTTT. Its protein is CASSELPRQNSPLHF. V gene TRBV6-1 combines with J gene TRBJ1-6; D gene uncertain. Germline V gives CDR1 MNHNS, CDR2 SASEGT. Trimming cost V 2 bases and J 7 bases, with 12 bases left between them. The CDR3 contains 15 residues.

In its sample, this clone was seen a few times. The genes are TRBV7-2 and TRBJ2-7; the match to TRBD1 covers 7 bases. Germline-derived CDR1 and CDR2 are SGHTA and FQGNSA. The CDR3 covers 15 residues. V shed 5 bases, J shed 2 bases, and the junction held 9 bases outside the gene matches. The CDR3 nucleotides read TGTGCCAGCAGCCCAACCGGGACAGCGACCTACGAGCAGTACTTC. Protein: CASSPTGTATYEQYF.

This chain connects TRBV6-2 or TRBV6-3 to TRBJ2-3; 8 nucleotides match TRBD2. The CDR3 is 15 amino acids. In germline, CDR1 is MNHEY, CDR2 SVGEGT. The J segment lost 5 bases and the V segment lost 7 bases, leaving 11 bases of the junction unmatched. This CDR3 reads CASTPAGAGGDTQYF. The DNA for the CDR3 is TGTGCCAGCACCCCAGCGGGGGCCGGGGGAGATACGCAGTATTTT.

This chain uses TRBV19 with TRBJ1-4; D unclear. The CDR3 totals 14 residues. The V and J ends lost 3 bases and 4 bases respectively, with 9 bases between them. The germline CDR1 and CDR2 sequences are LNHDA and SQIVND (reference sequence). For the CDR3, the DNA is TGTGCCAGTAGTATGGGCAGGAATAATGAAAAACTGTTTTTT. Amino acid sequence: CASSMGRNNEKLFF.

The rearrangement links TRBV5-1 to TRBJ1-5, with D uncertain. Looked up from germline, CDR1 is SGHRS and CDR2 is YFSETQ. V gave up 4 bases and J gave up 1 base, with 18 bases separating them. This CDR3 comprises 17 residues. The CDR3 is CASSTGGLSESNQPQHF. CDR3 in DNA: TGCGCCAGCAGCACCGGAGGGCTCAGCGAAAGCAATCAGCCCCAGCATTTT.

This CDR3 is CASTLGQTSNQPQHF. CDR3 DNA: TGTGCCAGTACCCTAGGACAGACTAGCAATCAGCCCCAGCATTTT. The V gene is TRBV19, the J gene TRBJ1-5, with a possible D match to TRBD1 (6 bases). In germline, CDR1 is LNHDA, CDR2 SQIVND (reference sequence). V was trimmed by 7 bases and J by 0 bases, leaving 13 bases between them. The CDR3 runs 15 residues.

The V gene is TRBV7-7, the J gene TRBJ1-1, with 9 bases that match TRBD1. Germline CDR1 reads SSHAT; CDR2 reads FNYEAQ (reference sequence). The CDR3 totals 13 residues. V dropped 5 bases and J dropped 8; count of bases not matched to a gene: 6. Written as DNA, the CDR3 is TGTGCCAGCAGCCAGGAACAGGGGGCAGAAGCTTTCTTT. Translated: CASSQEQGAEAFF.

The V call is TRBV11-2, the J call TRBJ1-1; 7 bases map to TRBD1. Germline V gene sequence: CDR1 SGHAT, CDR2 FQNNGV. The CDR3 totals 16 residues. J lost 2 bases, V lost 2 bases, and 8 bases had no gene match. CDR3 DNA sequence: TGTGCCAGCAGCTTACTGTTGGCAGGGGGTAACACTGAAGCTTTCTTT. It encodes CASSLLLAGGNTEAFF. Looking up the rest from reference TRBV11-2 and TRBJ1-1 gives the full variable domain: EAGVAQSPRYKIIEKRQSVAFWCNPISGHATLYWYQQILGQGPKLLIQFQNNGVVDDSQLPKDRFSAERLKGVDSTLKIQPAKLEDSAVYLCASSLLLAGGNTEAFFGQGTRLTVV.

V usage is TRBV6-5 and J usage is TRBJ1-5, with D possibly TRBD1 on 6 matching bases. V lost 5 bases to trimming and J lost 0 bases, with 11 bases between them. There are 15 residues in the CDR3. Germline V gene data show CDR1 as MNHEY and CDR2 as SVGAGI. In DNA, the CDR3 is TGTGCCAGCAGTCCCCGACAGGTTAGCAATCAGCCCCAGCATTTT. The encoded protein is CASSPRQVSNQPQHF.

The V gene is TRBV6-5, the J gene TRBJ1-2; 7 bases are a match to TRBD1. Trimming removed 2 bases from V and 4 bases from J; junction bases left unmatched: 1. Germline V gene sequence: CDR1 MNHEY, CDR2 SVGAGI. This CDR3 region has 13 residues. This chain's CDR3 is CASSYRGLYGYTF. The CDR3 bases are TGTGCCAGCAGTTACAGGGGGCTCTATGGCTACACCTTC.